This passage covers 27 T cell receptor beta chains from one sample sequenced in a study of T cell repertoires in cytomegalovirus infection. The antigens of these receptors remain unknown. TCRdb processed the reads anew with MiXCR; each CDR3 protein has one entry. The profile covers tens of thousands of distinct CDR3 sequences, with over 15% appearing a single time and around 27% taken by the ten largest. Sequenced here: CD8+ T cells from cultured PBMCs, sampled from culture after CMV antigen stimulation. The receptor source for this set is a human donor in good health (CMV status not recorded). Some clones in this sample may be carry-over from other donors' samples.

This clonotype was seen more than once but under ten times. The chain has TRBV6-2 or TRBV6-3 and TRBJ2-1; 13 positions agree with TRBD2. V lost 6 bases to trimming and J lost 6 bases; unmatched junction nucleotides: 8. Germline assignment: CDR1 MNHEY and CDR2 SVGEGT. There are 16 residues in the CDR3. CDR3 DNA: TGTGCCAGCAGAAAACTAGCGGGGGGGCCGGGCAATGAGCAGTTCTTC. Amino acids: CASRKLAGGPGNEQFF.

This clonotype counts as medium-sized. This chain joins TRBV7-8 and TRBJ1-4; 8 bases are a match to TRBD1. With 5 bases clipped from V and 6 bases from J, the junction kept 17 bases outside the gene matches. Germline-derived CDR1 and CDR2 are SGHVS and FQNEAQ. The CDR3 length is 18 residues. The CDR3 DNA follows: TGTGCCAGCAGCCGAAAAAGGGACAGGCGGAAAAGGGATGAAAAACTGTTTTTT. Translation gives CASSRKRDRRKRDEKLFF.

This clonotype was observed many times. The CDR3 sequence is CASSLVVNTEAFF. The CDR3 region has the DNA TGTGCCAGCAGCTTAGTTGTGAACACTGAAGCTTTCTTT. V usage is TRBV7-9 and J usage is TRBJ1-1; no definite D call. The V and J ends lost 1 base and 0 bases respectively, with 3 bases between them. The V gene's germline CDR1 is SEHNR and CDR2 FQNEAQ (reference sequence). The CDR3 length is 13 residues.

This clonotype was seen only a few times. This sequence joins TRBV15 and TRBJ2-3, with unresolved D. V lost 0 bases and J lost 1, with 5 bases in between. The CDR3 loop spans 14 amino acids. Germline V gives CDR1 LNHNV, CDR2 YYDKDF (reference sequence). CDR3 DNA: TGTGCCACCAGCAGAGATCTAGGCACAGATACGCAGTATTTT. Encoded protein: CATSRDLGTDTQYF. Using reference TRBV15 and TRBJ2-3 for the parts outside the CDR3, the full variable domain is DAMVIQNPRYQVTQFGKPVTLSCSQTLNHNVMYWYQQKSSQAPKLLFHYYDKDFNNEADTPDNFQSRRPNTSFCFLDIRSPGLGDTAMYLCATSRDLGTDTQYFGPGTRLTVL.

This clonotype has only a few counts. The chain couples TRBV27 to TRBJ2-7; possible D gene TRBD2, 5 bases. From germline, CDR1 is MNHEY and CDR2 SMNVEV (reference sequence). Trimming removed 2 bases from V and 7 bases from J, with 6 bases in between. This CDR3 region has 11 residues. This chain's CDR3 is CASSLRGEQYF. CDR3 nucleotide sequence: TGTGCCAGCAGTTTAAGAGGGGAGCAGTACTTC.

This clonotype has a handful of counts. CDR3 sequence (DNA): TGCAGTGCTAGTGGGGACAGGGTGAGCTCCTATAATTCACCCCTCCACTTT. Protein: CSASGDRVSSYNSPLHF. This chain joins TRBV20-1 and TRBJ1-6, with 9 bases identical to TRBD1. CDR1 and CDR2 (germline): DFQATT, SNEGSKA (reference sequence). This CDR3 comprises 17 residues. Trimming at V came to 3 bases and at J to 0 bases, leaving 6 bases not matched to a gene.

The rearrangement uses TRBV4-1 and TRBJ2-3; 8 positions agree with TRBD1. CDR1 is MGHRA and CDR2 is YSYEKL in the germline V gene. This CDR3 is built from 15 residues. V was pared by 5 bases and J by 0 bases, with 4 bases of the junction left unmatched. The CDR3 region has the DNA TGCGCCAGCAGCTACGGACAGGGAAGCACAGATACGCAGTATTTT. It translates to CASSYGQGSTDTQYF.

This clonotype was seen a handful of times. CDR3 DNA sequence: TGTGCCAGCAGTGAAAGGGGGCCTTACAATTCACCCCTCCACTTT. It is translated as CASSERGPYNSPLHF. The gene calls are TRBV25-1 and TRBJ1-6; 7 bases match TRBD1. The V gene end was trimmed by 2 bases and the J gene end by 7 bases; junction bases not matched to a gene: 5. Germline V gene lookup returns CDR1 MGHDK and CDR2 SYGVNS. CDR3 length equals 15 residues.

The chain uses TRBV27 and TRBJ2-7, with D perhaps being TRBD1 or TRBD2 (5 bases each). The germline V and J ends were trimmed by 5 bases and 6 bases, with 11 bases remaining between them. There are 12 residues in the CDR3. The germline CDR1 and CDR2 sequences are MNHEY and SMNVEV (reference sequence). The CDR3 DNA reads as TGTGCCAGCAGTCCGGGACGGCGCGAGCAGTACTTC. Translation: CASSPGRREQYF.

This clonotype came up a few times. V and J are TRBV4-3 and TRBJ1-2, with TRBD1 matching 8 bases. Germline assignment: CDR1 LGHNA and CDR2 YSLEER. CDR3 length: 16 residues. The V gene end was trimmed by 4 bases and the J gene end by 5 bases; junction bases not matched to a gene: 12. The CDR3 loop is CASSRGEDREIYGYTF. CDR3 DNA sequence: TGCGCCAGCAGCCGGGGTGAGGACAGGGAAATTTATGGCTACACCTTC.

In DNA form, the CDR3 reads TGTGCCAGCAGCCCAATTAGGATGACTAGCGGGGGGAGAGAGACCCAGTACTTC. It translates to CASSPIRMTSGGRETQYF. The chain is built from TRBV5-5 and TRBJ2-5; 13 bases are a match to TRBD2. The junction had 13 bases not matched to a gene; V was cut back by 4 bases and J by 4 bases. The CDR3 is made up of 18 amino acids. Germline lookup yields CDR1 SGHKS and CDR2 YYEKEE (reference sequence).

J is TRBJ1-2 and V is TRBV7-9, with D tentatively TRBD1 (5 bases). CDR1 and CDR2 from the germline V gene are SEHNR and FQNEAQ (reference sequence). The CDR3 sequence is 14 residues long. Trimming removed 5 bases at V and 5 bases at J, with 15 bases between. In nucleotides, the CDR3 is TGTGCCAGCAGCAACATCGGGGGAGTATATGGCTACACCTTC. It specifies CASSNIGGVYGYTF.

The rearrangement links TRBV12-3 or TRBV12-4 to TRBJ1-5; D not resolved. Trimming shortened V by 2 bases and J by 0 bases, and 17 bases separated the two germline ends. CDR3 length equals 18 residues. Here the CDR3 reads CASSLTRTDDYSNQPQHF. The CDR3 bases are TGTGCCAGCAGTTTAACTCGCACAGATGATTATAGCAATCAGCCCCAGCATTTT.

About this clonotype itself: A read error may be the cause here, since a much bigger clone is one base away. The rearrangement joins TRBV11-1 to TRBJ2-5; 12 bases match TRBD2. The CDR3 consists of 15 residues. CDR1 is SGHAT, CDR2 FQDESV, per germline (reference sequence). The CDR3 spells CASGLGLAGRKTQYF. The DNA of the CDR3 is TGTGCCAGCGGCTTAGGACTAGCGGGAAGGAAGACCCAGTACTTC.

This clonotype was observed a handful of times. V and J are TRBV12-3 or TRBV12-4 and TRBJ2-1; no clear D. V lost 7 bases, J lost 2 bases, and 3 bases lay in between. CDR3 size: 11 residues. In DNA form, the CDR3 reads TGTGCCAGCATTGCCTACAATGAGCAGTTCTTC. Its protein product is CASIAYNEQFF.

The rearrangement joins TRBV6-6 to TRBJ2-4; no definite D call. V lost 6 bases and J 4 bases, leaving 10 bases between the germline ends. Germline loops: CDR1 MNHNY, CDR2 SVGAGI (reference sequence). This CDR3 is built from 13 residues. DNA for the CDR3: TGTGCCAGCAGCAACCTCCTAAAAAACATTCAGTACTTC. This sequence encodes CASSNLLKNIQYF.

This clonotype appeared a few times. The chain joins TRBV7-9 to TRBJ1-1, with a weak D call TRBD1 (5 bases). V was clipped by 4 bases and J by 4 bases, with 13 bases between them. The germline V gene encodes CDR1 SEHNR and CDR2 FQNEAQ (reference sequence). The CDR3 is 14 residues long. In DNA form, the CDR3 reads TGTGCCAGCAGCTGGCCGGACATGACCACTGAAGCTTTCTTT. Residues: CASSWPDMTTEAFF. The full variable domain, in which reference TRBV7-9 and TRBJ1-1 provide the parts outside the CDR3, is DTGVSQNPRHKITKRGQNVTFRCDPISEHNRLYWYRQTLGQGPEFLTYFQNEAQLEKSRLLSDRFSAERPKGSFSTLEIQRTEQGDSAMYLCASSWPDMTTEAFFGQGTRLTVV.

This clonotype was observed a handful of times. The J gene is TRBJ2-1, the V gene TRBV20-1, with D perhaps TRBD1 or TRBD2 (5 bases each). Trimming left V 5 bases short and J 4 bases short, with 15 bases between. Germline V gene sequence: CDR1 DFQATT, CDR2 SNEGSKA (reference sequence). The CDR3 extends over 14 amino acids. CDR3 in DNA: TGCAGTGCTCCAACGGGACGGGATTACAATGAGCAGTTCTTC. Protein sequence: CSAPTGRDYNEQFF.

This clonotype was found a few times. The V gene is TRBV6-1, the J gene TRBJ2-1, with D maybe TRBD1 (5 bases). Germline V gives CDR1 MNHNS, CDR2 SASEGT. The CDR3 loop spans 16 amino acids. V was trimmed by 6 bases and J by 0 bases, leaving 15 bases between them. The CDR3 DNA sequence: TGTGCCAGCAGGCCCTCTCAGGGTAGCTCCTACAATGAGCAGTTCTTC. Protein product: CASRPSQGSSYNEQFF.

V and J are TRBV25-1 and TRBJ1-1; 8 bases are a match to TRBD1. The CDR3 has 16 amino acids. With V trimmed by 2 bases and J by 1 base, 6 bases remained unmatched. In germline, CDR1 is MGHDK, CDR2 SYGVNS. In DNA, the CDR3 is TGTGCCAGCAGTGAACGGCAGGGGGCTGAGAACACTGAAGCTTTCTTT. Translation: CASSERQGAENTEAFF.

This clonotype was seen many times. V gene TRBV6-5 combines with J gene TRBJ2-2; 8 bases line up with TRBD2. Germline CDR1 and CDR2: MNHEY and SVGAGI. The CDR3 contains 12 residues. Germline trimming cut 8 bases from V and 7 bases from J; bases unmatched to any gene: 3. This chain's CDR3 is CASGGGIGELFF. As DNA, the CDR3 is TGTGCCAGCGGCGGGGGGATCGGGGAGCTGTTTTTT.

The chain employs TRBV6-5 and TRBJ2-1, with D unclear. Looked up from germline, CDR1 is MNHEY and CDR2 is SVGAGI. The CDR3 length is 13 residues. The V and J ends lost 5 bases and 5 bases respectively, with 10 bases between them. CDR3 sequence reads: CASSEDANNEQFF. In DNA form, the CDR3 reads TGTGCCAGCAGTGAGGACGCTAACAATGAGCAGTTCTTC.

This clonotype was observed a handful of times. The V call is TRBV11-2, the J call TRBJ2-7; tentatively, D is TRBD2 (6 bases). The CDR3 has 15 residues. CDR1 is SGHAT, CDR2 FQNNGV, per germline. The germline V and J ends were trimmed by 5 bases and 12 bases, with 26 bases remaining between them. DNA of the CDR3: TGTGCCAGCAGCGCCTGGGACTCCGCTGTTCCACTTCCGTACTTC. Residues: CASSAWDSAVPLPYF. Using reference TRBV11-2 and TRBJ2-7 for the parts outside the CDR3, the full variable domain is EAGVAQSPRYKIIEKRQSVAFWCNPISGHATLYWYQQILGQGPKLLIQFQNNGVVDDSQLPKDRFSAERLKGVDSTLKIQPAKLEDSAVYLCASSAWDSAVPLPYFGPGTRLTVT.

This rearrangement joins TRBV7-9 to TRBJ2-4; possible D gene TRBD1, 5 bases. This CDR3 has 15 amino acids. Germline values: CDR1 SEHNR, CDR2 FQNEAQ (reference sequence). Trimming took off 5 bases at V and 1 base at J, with 12 bases between the two ends. CDR3 protein: CASSKQGLAKNIQYF. CDR3 in DNA: TGTGCCAGCAGCAAGCAGGGTTTGGCCAAAAACATTCAGTACTTC. Drawing the rest from reference TRBV7-9 and TRBJ2-4, the complete variable domain is DTGVSQNPRHKITKRGQNVTFRCDPISEHNRLYWYRQTLGQGPEFLTYFQNEAQLEKSRLLSDRFSAERPKGSFSTLEIQRTEQGDSAMYLCASSKQGLAKNIQYFGAGTRLSVL.

This clonotype was counted between two and nine times. The chain links TRBV9 to TRBJ2-3; 7 nucleotides align to TRBD1. The CDR3 is made up of 15 amino acids. Per the germline V gene, CDR1 is SGDLS and CDR2 is YYNGEE. V was clipped by 4 bases and J by 0 bases; unmatched bases: 5. The CDR3 region is CASSHKTGSTDTQYF. The CDR3 DNA sequence: TGTGCCAGCAGCCATAAGACAGGGAGCACAGATACGCAGTATTTT.

V is TRBV27 and J is TRBJ2-1, with 13 bases identical to TRBD2. Germline lookup yields CDR1 MNHEY and CDR2 SMNVEV (reference sequence). The V and J ends lost 10 bases and 2 bases, in that order; junction bases with no gene match: 8. The length of the CDR3 is 16 residues. CDR3 sequence: CATRTSGRNPYNEQFF. CDR3 in DNA: TGTGCCACCAGGACTAGCGGGAGAAACCCCTACAATGAGCAGTTCTTC.

In this sample, this clonotype turned up a few times. J is TRBJ1-4 and V is TRBV7-2; D not certain. The germline V gene encodes CDR1 SGHTA and CDR2 FQGNSA. V was shortened by 2 bases and J by 6 bases, with 13 bases between the two germline ends. The CDR3 runs to 15 residues. The CDR3 nucleotides are TGTGCCAGCAGCTTATCACGATTACCGGATGAAAAACTGTTTTTT. The encoded protein is CASSLSRLPDEKLFF.